The rows below give T cell receptor beta chains drawn from one sample of a study of blood T cell repertoires in COVID-19. Clones were sequenced by immunoSEQ multiplex PCR, and TCRdb holds only the in-frame ones, with some missing. The table records approximately 38,000 clones, 75% to 95% of them present only once. Sequenced sample: peripheral blood. The source of these receptors is an elderly woman with acute or convalescent COVID-19. Both conserved end residues are part of each CDR3. A D gene is named only where the DNA matches it firmly. Clone size is given for some rows only: seen once, a few or many times, or a class if the clone is expanded.

clone size	V gene	D gene	J gene	CDR3 DNA	CDR3 protein
.	TRBV19	.	TRBJ1-2	TGTGCCAGTAGTATTCAGGGAGGGATCTATGGCTACACCTTC	CASSIQGGIYGYTF
.	TRBV7-9	TRBD2	TRBJ2-3	TGTGCCAGCAGCTTAGCAGCGGGGGTGGATACGCAGTATTTT	CASSLAAGVDTQYF
.	TRBV7-2	.	TRBJ2-6	TGTGCCAGCAGCTTCGGACTGACCTCTGGGGCCAACGTCCTGACTTTC	CASSFGLTSGANVLTF
.	TRBV6-5	TRBD1	TRBJ1-5	TGTGCCAGCACTGGACAGGGAGATCAGCCCCAGCATTTT	CASTGQGDQPQHF
.	TRBV7-9	TRBD1	TRBJ1-3	TGTGCCAGCAGCTTCGGGGACAGGGGGTTGGACACCATATATTTT	CASSFGDRGLDTIYF
.	TRBV5-1	TRBD2	TRBJ2-5	TGCGCCAGCAGCTTGGGACTAGCGGAGCACCAAGAGACCCAGTACTTC	CASSLGLAEHQETQYF
.	TRBV15	.	TRBJ2-7	TGTGCCACCAGCAGAGCGGTAACCTACGAGCAGTACTTC	CATSRAVTYEQYF
.	TRBV5-4	TRBD2	TRBJ2-7	TGTGCCAGCAGCACCCCGACTAGCGGGGTAGACTACGAGCAGTACTTC	CASSTPTSGVDYEQYF
.	TRBV18	.	TRBJ2-2	TGTGCCAGCACTTCGGACAGAAACACCGGGGAGCTGTTTTTT	CASTSDRNTGELFF
once	TRBV6-1	.	TRBJ1-2	TGTGCCAGCAGTGAACAGGGAGGCCTCTACACCTTC	CASSEQGGLYTF
.	TRBV5-1	TRBD1	TRBJ2-3	TGCGCCAGCAGCCACGCTCAGGGGGCAACAGATACGCAGTATTTT	CASSHAQGATDTQYF
.	TRBV6-5	.	TRBJ1-5	TGTGCCAGCAGGTACAGGGCTTCGGGGGATAATCAGCCCCAGCATTTT	CASRYRASGDNQPQHF
once	TRBV20-1	TRBD2	TRBJ2-5	TGCAGTGCTAGTCGGGGACTAGCTCCTCAAGAGACCCAGTACTTC	CSASRGLAPQETQYF
.	TRBV5-1	.	TRBJ1-4	TGCGCCAGCAGCTTGTTGGCCAGTGAAAAACTGTTTTTT	CASSLLASEKLFF
.	TRBV6-5	.	TRBJ2-7	TGTGCCAGCAGTTTGGACATCGTAAACTCCTACGAGCAGTACTTC	CASSLDIVNSYEQYF
.	TRBV6-6	TRBD1	TRBJ1-2	TGTGCCAGTTCAGATAGGGACAGTCTTAACTATGGCTACACCTTC	CASSDRDSLNYGYTF
.	TRBV30	.	TRBJ1-1	TGTGCCTGGAGTGGGTTCGATTGGGGAGCTGACACTGAAGCTTTCTTT	CAWSGFDWGADTEAFF
.	TRBV15	.	TRBJ1-1	TGTGCCACCAGCAGAGCCGTGCAGGGGAGTTGGGCTTTCTTT	CATSRAVQGSWAFF
.	TRBV7-9	.	TRBJ2-7	TGTGCCAGCAGCTTAGGTGTCCCACTCTACGAGCAGTACTTC	CASSLGVPLYEQYF
.	TRBV4-3	TRBD1	TRBJ1-2	TGCGCCAGCAGCCAAGACCGTTCCGGGACAGGGGGTAACTATGGCTACACCTTC	CASSQDRSGTGGNYGYTF
once	TRBV9	.	TRBJ2-2	TGTGCCAGCAGCCCAACGTCGGGGAACACCGGGGAGCTGTTTTTT	CASSPTSGNTGELFF
.	TRBV19	.	TRBJ2-3	TGTGCCAGTAACGACAGGCGTCGCACAGATACGCAGTATTTT	CASNDRRRTDTQYF
once	TRBV6-5	TRBD1	TRBJ1-2	TGTGCCAGCAGTTCCGAGCTCCAGGGGGCGGGAGGCTACACCTTC	CASSSELQGAGGYTF
.	TRBV24-1	TRBD1	TRBJ2-7	TGTGCCACCAGTGATCCGGACAGGGACGAGCAGTACTTC	CATSDPDRDEQYF
.	TRBV2	.	TRBJ1-1	TGTGCCAGCAGTGCGGACACGAACACTGAAGCTTTCTTT	CASSADTNTEAFF
once	TRBV3-1/TRBV3-2	.	TRBJ1-4	TGTGCCAGCAGCCAAGATTGGAGGGGAGGGGAAAAACTGTTTTTT	CASSQDWRGGEKLFF
.	TRBV11-2	TRBD1	TRBJ2-2	TGTGCCAGCAGTCTACAGGGGGCCTCCGGGGAGCTGTTTTTT	CASSLQGASGELFF
.	TRBV6-1	.	TRBJ1-4	TGTGCCAGCAGTGAACTCTTCGGTGAAAAACTGTTTTTT	CASSELFGEKLFF
.	TRBV5-3	TRBD1	TRBJ2-2	TGTGCCAGAAGCGACCTAACAGGGGAGACCGGGGAGCTGTTTTTT	CARSDLTGETGELFF
.	TRBV18	.	TRBJ1-3	TGTGCCAGCTCACCGGAGAACTCTGGAAACACCATATATTTT	CASSPENSGNTIYF
.	TRBV5-6	.	TRBJ1-1	TGTGCCAGCAGCTTGGATGTCGGGGTCACTGAAGCTTTCTTT	CASSLDVGVTEAFF
.	TRBV5-1	.	TRBJ1-6	TGCGCCAGCAGCTTGGAGGGCGGGGGGGGAACCTACTCACCCCTCCACTTT	CASSLEGGGGTYSPLHF
medium-sized	TRBV27	TRBD1	TRBJ1-2	TGTGCCAGCAGTTTTCGGGACAGGGGACGGTATGGCTACACCTTC	CASSFRDRGRYGYTF
.	TRBV11-1	TRBD1	TRBJ2-7	TGTGCCAGCAGCAATCGGCCGGGACAGTACGAGCAGTACTTC	CASSNRPGQYEQYF
.	TRBV5-4	.	TRBJ1-4	TGTGCCAGCAGCTTGGGACAGAATAATGAAAAACTGTTTTTT	CASSLGQNNEKLFF
.	TRBV19	TRBD1	TRBJ1-1	TGTGCCAGTCTCGACAGGGACTGGGGGAACACTGAAGCTTTCTTT	CASLDRDWGNTEAFF
once	TRBV7-6	TRBD2	TRBJ2-2	TGTGCCCGTCCTTACAGAAGGACTAGCGGGGTGGTACAAAGAGTCACCGGGGAGCTGTTTTTT	CARPYRRTSGVVQRVTGELFF
.	TRBV27	TRBD2	TRBJ2-4	TGTGCCAGCAGGGGGACTAGCGGAAACATTCAGTACTTC	CASRGTSGNIQYF
.	TRBV27	.	TRBJ2-5	TGTGCCAGCAGTTGGGGTCGGGAAGTAGAGACCCAGTACTTC	CASSWGREVETQYF
.	TRBV2	TRBD1	TRBJ1-2	TGTGCCAGCACCACAGGACCGACAGGGTTGGGAGGCTACACCTTC	CASTTGPTGLGGYTF
.	TRBV18	.	TRBJ1-2	TGTGCCAGCTCACCGGAGGGACTCCCTAACTATGGCTACACCTTC	CASSPEGLPNYGYTF
.	TRBV7-9	.	TRBJ2-3	TGTGCCAGCAGCTTACGTGGTGCGGATACGCAGTATTTT	CASSLRGADTQYF
.	TRBV7-2	.	TRBJ2-7	TGTGCCAGCAGCTTTTCGGCGGGTTTTGCCTACGAGCAGTACTTC	CASSFSAGFAYEQYF
large	TRBV3-1/TRBV3-2	TRBD2	TRBJ2-1	TGTGCCAGCAGCCACTGGCGGGGGGGCATAGATGAGCAGTTCTTC	CASSHWRGGIDEQFF
.	TRBV4-3	.	TRBJ1-6	TGCGCCAGCAGCCCCCACGGGTACGTTTCACCCCTCCACTTT	CASSPHGYVSPLHF
.	TRBV7-2	TRBD2	TRBJ2-5	TGTGCCAGCAGCTTAGCTGAGCGGGGTAGGGAGACCCAGTACTTC	CASSLAERGRETQYF